This T cell receptor (beta chain) was sequenced during a study of blood T cell repertoires in COVID-19. Background on the study: Some COVID-19 samples were acute and others convalescent; all came from the United States, Italy and Spain. Nucleic acid was either cDNA or gDNA, and it came from T cells, B-cell-depleted T cells, or PBMCs.

With 3 bases clipped from V and 1 base from J, the junction kept 2 bases outside the gene matches. The CDR3 runs to 16 residues. CDR1 and CDR2 from the germline V gene are LNHDA and SQIVND (reference sequence). Per the original methods: The authors estimated nucleated cell counts from reference gene primer amplification. TCRdb's copy holds only in-frame clones and misses some; the assay was immunoSEQ multiplex PCR. That table furnishes V, J and clone size, whereas the DNA furnished D and trimming. The sample has roughly 300,000 clones, about four fifths seen once; the top ten hold 2.5% to 3%. The origin of this receptor is a woman in her sixties or seventies with active or convalescent COVID-19. Sequenced sample: peripheral blood. This chain connects TRBV19 to TRBJ2-5, with 13 bases that match TRBD2. CDR3 residues: CASSMGLAGIQETQYF. For the CDR3, the DNA is TGTGCCAGTAGTATGGGACTAGCGGGGATCCAAGAGACCCAGTACTTC. Combining the CDR3 with reference TRBV19 and TRBJ2-5 gives the whole variable domain DGGITQSPKYLFRKEGQNVTLSCEQNLNHDAMYWYRQDPGQGLRLIYYSQIVNDFQKGDIAEGYSVSREKKESFPLTVTSAQKNPTAFYLCASSMGLAGIQETQYFGPGTRLLVL.